Below are 26 T cell receptor beta chains sequenced from a single sample in a study of T cell responses to AZD1222 COVID-19 vaccine. Produced via immunoSEQ multiplex PCR; TCRdb's table is partial and in-frame only. The profile covers about 150,000 clones, with roughly 94% appearing a single time and 1.3% taken by the ten largest. The input for sequencing was peripheral blood, taken on day 0 of AZD1222 vaccination. The receptors come from an adult in good health.

V is TRBV28 and J is TRBJ1-5, with D perhaps matching TRBD1 (6 bases). V gave up 2 bases and J gave up 13 bases, with 12 bases separating them. The CDR3 has 12 residues. CDR1 and CDR2 from the germline V gene are MDHEN and SYDVKM. CDR3 nucleotides: TGTGCCAGCAGTTTAGACCCGGGACATCAGCATTTT. Its protein is CASSLDPGHQHF.

The gene calls are TRBV2 and TRBJ1-1; a possible D gene is TRBD1 (6 bases). The CDR3 contains 14 residues. Trimming took off 3 bases at V and 2 bases at J, with 10 bases between the two ends. Germline V gene lookup returns CDR1 SNHLY and CDR2 FYNNEI. In DNA form, the CDR3 reads TGTGCCAGCAGTGATCAGGGGCCCAACACTGAAGCTTTCTTT. Amino acids: CASSDQGPNTEAFF.

The CDR3 nucleotides read TGTGCCAGCAGTTTAGGGGCGGGGTATGAGCAGTACGTC. This gives the protein CASSLGAGYEQYV. The V call is TRBV28, the J call TRBJ2-7, with D perhaps TRBD2 (6 bases). The ends were cut back, 2 bases at V and 7 bases at J, with 12 bases in the middle. Germline V gene data show CDR1 as MDHEN and CDR2 as SYDVKM. The CDR3 has 13 amino acids.

The chain uses TRBV28 and TRBJ1-2; D gene uncertain. Germline assignment: CDR1 MDHEN and CDR2 SYDVKM. Trimming pared 2 bases from V and 4 bases from J, leaving 11 bases between. CDR3 length: 14 amino acids. The CDR3 DNA is TGTGCCAGCAGTTTAACCCGAGCCCCCTATGGCTACACCTTC. Translation gives CASSLTRAPYGYTF.

The V gene is TRBV7-2, the J gene TRBJ2-1; 12 bases line up with TRBD2. The length of the CDR3 is 19 residues. CDR1 is SGHTA, CDR2 FQGNSA, per germline. The trim removed 2 bases at V and 8 bases at J, leaving 16 bases unmatched. Written as DNA, the CDR3 is TGTGCCAGCAGCTTAAACCCCCCGCCGACTAGCGGGGGTACTGATGAGCAGTTCTTC. It translates to CASSLNPPPTSGGTDEQFF.

The chain recombines TRBV5-1 with TRBJ2-5; the match to TRBD2 covers 8 bases. The CDR3 sequence is 14 residues long. V gave up 5 bases and J gave up 0 bases; unmatched junction bases: 3. Germline V gives CDR1 SGHRS, CDR2 YFSETQ. The CDR3 sequence: CASSSGTYQETQYF. The CDR3 DNA reads as TGCGCCAGCAGTAGCGGGACGTACCAAGAGACCCAGTACTTC.

The chain has TRBV7-3 and TRBJ1-1; maybe TRBD1 (6 bases). The V end was cut by 0 bases, the J end by 10 bases, with 12 bases between. The length of the CDR3 is 13 residues. The V gene's germline CDR1 is SGHTA and CDR2 FQGTGA. CDR3 amino acids: CASSLTRTEVAFF. The CDR3 coding sequence is TGTGCCAGCAGCTTAACGAGGACAGAAGTAGCTTTCTTT.

This clone showed up just once. The rearrangement joins TRBV7-9 to TRBJ1-1; a weak D match, TRBD1 (5 bases). The CDR3 loop spans 14 amino acids. CDR1 and CDR2 (germline): SEHNR, FQNEAQ (reference sequence). V lost 0 bases and J 7 bases, leaving 12 bases between the germline ends. The CDR3 coding sequence is TGTGCCAGCAGCTTAGCTAGTATCAGGGTTGAAGCTTTCTTT. Residues: CASSLASIRVEAFF.

The V call is TRBV4-2, the J call TRBJ1-2; perhaps TRBD1 as D (5 bases). CDR1 and CDR2 from the germline V gene are LGHNA and YNFKEQ. This CDR3 has 15 residues. V was clipped by 3 bases and J by 2 bases, with 13 bases between them. The CDR3 loop reads CASSHPAGGNYGYTF. The CDR3 DNA follows: TGTGCCAGCAGCCACCCCGCGGGGGGGAACTATGGCTACACCTTC.

The gene calls are TRBV7-8 and TRBJ1-5, with a possible D match to TRBD1 (6 bases). Germline V gene sequence: CDR1 SGHVS, CDR2 FQNEAQ. The CDR3 has 13 amino acids. Trimming left V 5 bases short and J 9 bases short, with 14 bases between. CDR3 amino acids: CASSHRVSWPQHF. The CDR3 nucleotides are TGTGCCAGCAGCCACAGGGTCTCCTGGCCCCAGCATTTT.

The chain carries TRBV28 and TRBJ1-2; perhaps TRBD1 as D (6 bases). Looked up from germline, CDR1 is MDHEN and CDR2 is SYDVKM. CDR3 length equals 14 residues. V was cut by 6 bases and J by 4 bases, with 15 bases left in between. CDR3 DNA sequence: TGTGCCAGCAGCCCCGGGACAAGAGTCTATGGCTACACCTTC. Its protein product is CASSPGTRVYGYTF.

This clone has just one count. The chain couples TRBV7-2 to TRBJ2-1; TRBD2 is a possible D gene (6 bases). Trimming cost V 5 bases and J 6 bases, with 17 bases left between them. The CDR3 contains 15 residues. Per the germline V gene, CDR1 is SGHTA and CDR2 is FQGNSA. CDR3 DNA sequence: TGTGCCAGCAGCCTCACCCGGGACTCGACCAATGAGCAGTTCTTC. Protein sequence: CASSLTRDSTNEQFF. Filled out from reference TRBV7-2 and TRBJ2-1, the complete variable domain reads GAGVSQSPSNKVTEKGKDVELRCDPISGHTALYWYRQSLGQGLEFLIYFQGNSAPDKSGLPSDRFSAERTGGSVSTLTIQRTQQEDSAVYLCASSLTRDSTNEQFFGPGTRLTVL.

The genes are TRBV11-1 and TRBJ2-3; perhaps TRBD2 as D (6 bases). The CDR3 covers 15 residues. Per the germline V gene, CDR1 is SGHAT and CDR2 is FQDESV (reference sequence). V was clipped by 6 bases and J by 2 bases, with 15 bases between them. The chain's CDR3 is CASRGVADYTDTQYF. The CDR3 DNA reads TGTGCCAGCAGGGGGGTCGCGGACTACACAGATACGCAGTATTTT.

This CDR3 reads CASSGGTGLRSSPLHF. CDR3 sequence (DNA): TGCGCCAGCAGCGGAGGGACAGGCCTGAGGAGTTCACCCCTCCACTTT. The chain links TRBV5-1 to TRBJ1-6, with 8 positions matching TRBD1. With 4 bases clipped from V and 9 bases from J, the junction kept 12 bases outside the gene matches. CDR1 SGHRS and CDR2 YFSETQ come from the germline V gene. The CDR3 spans 16 residues. Full variable domain (remainder filled in from reference TRBV5-1 and TRBJ1-6): KAGVTQTPRYLIKTRGQQVTLSCSPISGHRSVSWYQQTPGQGLQFLFEYFSETQRNKGNFPGRFSGRQFSNSRSEMNVSTLELGDSALYLCASSGGTGLRSSPLHFGNGTRLTVT.

The chain employs TRBV5-1 and TRBJ2-7; D is uncertain. V was cut by 1 base and J by 6 bases, with 11 bases left in between. CDR1 and CDR2 (germline): SGHRS, YFSETQ. The CDR3 is made up of 13 amino acids. The chain's CDR3 is CASSLTDTGEQYV. As DNA, the CDR3 is TGCGCCAGCAGCTTGACAGATACTGGCGAGCAGTACGTC.

This clone has a single count. The rearrangement uses TRBV7-2 and TRBJ1-5; D is unclear. The CDR3 contains 15 residues. The germline V gene encodes CDR1 SGHTA and CDR2 FQGNSA. The V end was cut by 3 bases, the J end by 4 bases, with 13 bases between. The CDR3 nucleotides read TGTGCCAGCAGCTTCGCGTTAGGTCTAAATCAGCCCCAGCATTTT. Amino acids: CASSFALGLNQPQHF.

The chain joins TRBV19 to TRBJ1-6, with D possibly being TRBD1 (5 bases). Trimming left V 9 bases short and J 6 bases short, with 15 bases between. CDR1 and CDR2 from the germline V gene are LNHDA and SQIVND (reference sequence). This CDR3 comprises 14 residues. Here the CDR3 reads CASAQGTRNSPLHF. The CDR3 bases are TGTGCCAGCGCTCAGGGTACTCGTAATTCACCCCTCCACTTT.

The chain couples TRBV5-1 to TRBJ2-3; TRBD1 might be the D (6 bases). The CDR3 has 15 residues. Germline lookup yields CDR1 SGHRS and CDR2 YFSETQ. Trimming left V 5 bases short and J 4 bases short, with 17 bases between. The CDR3 region is CASSSTGSGPDTQYF. The CDR3 coding sequence is TGCGCCAGCAGTTCAACAGGGTCGGGGCCAGATACGCAGTATTTT.

As regards this clone: The junction shows a germline mismatch at one end, possibly a read error. The chain joins TRBV12-3 or TRBV12-4 to TRBJ2-1; a weak D match, TRBD2 (5 bases). There are 13 residues in the CDR3. This CDR3 reads CASSLGPGNEQFF. In nucleotides, the CDR3 is TGTGCCAGCAGCTTAGGCCCGGGGAATGAGCAGTTCTTC.

The gene calls are TRBV7-2 and TRBJ1-2; TRBD1 is a possible D gene (5 bases). Trimming left V 5 bases short and J 5 bases short, with 12 bases between. CDR3 length equals 13 residues. In germline, CDR1 is SGHTA, CDR2 FQGNSA. This CDR3 is CASSLGGLYGYTF. The CDR3 coding sequence is TGTGCCAGCAGCCTCGGGGGATTATATGGCTACACCTTC.

The rearrangement links TRBV10-3 to TRBJ1-6; 8 bases are shared with TRBD1. The germline V gene encodes CDR1 ENHRY and CDR2 SYGVKD. This CDR3 spans 16 amino acids. V lost 4 bases and J lost 8; bases outside the gene matches: 10. DNA for the CDR3: TGTGCCATCAGTGGTAGATCCGGGACAGGCGATTCACCCCTCCACTTT. It encodes CAISGRSGTGDSPLHF.

The V gene is TRBV4-1, the J gene TRBJ1-1, with a weak D call TRBD1 (5 bases). CDR1 and CDR2 (germline): MGHRA, YSYEKL. V was cut by 3 bases and J by 1 base, with 12 bases left in between. This CDR3 contains 15 residues. The CDR3 sequence: CASSQGLLENTEAFF. CDR3 DNA: TGCGCCAGCAGCCAGGGACTCCTTGAGAACACTGAAGCTTTCTTT.

The chain employs TRBV5-1 and TRBJ2-5, with 9 bases matching TRBD1. CDR1 is SGHRS, CDR2 YFSETQ, per germline. Losses at the gene ends were 0 bases for V and 3 bases for J; bases not matched to a gene: 9. The CDR3 sequence is 17 residues long. CDR3 nucleotides: TGCGCCAGCAGCTTGGGCCTTTTCACAGGGGGCGAAGAGACCCAGTACTTC. Amino acid sequence: CASSLGLFTGGEETQYF.

V and J are TRBV10-3 and TRBJ1-1; D remains ambiguous. CDR1 and CDR2 (germline): ENHRY, SYGVKD. The CDR3 sequence is 14 residues long. V was cut by 8 bases and J by 3 bases, with 16 bases left in between. CDR3 in amino acids: CAIRRVWADTEAFF. The DNA of the CDR3 is TGTGCCATCCGGCGAGTGTGGGCTGACACTGAAGCTTTCTTT.

The chain joins TRBV5-5 to TRBJ1-4; D remains ambiguous. The V end lost 5 bases, the J end lost 0 bases, and 11 bases lay between the germline ends. CDR1 is SGHKS and CDR2 is YYEKEE in the germline V gene (reference sequence). This CDR3 has 15 amino acids. CDR3 in amino acids: CASSRWVATNEKLFF. The CDR3 nucleotides read TGTGCCAGCAGTCGCTGGGTGGCAACTAATGAAAAACTGTTTTTT.

The genes are TRBV7-9 and TRBJ2-3, with no clear D. Germline V gives CDR1 SEHNR, CDR2 FQNEAQ (reference sequence). CDR3 size: 12 residues. Trimming stripped 3 bases from V and 8 bases from J, with 9 bases between. In DNA form, the CDR3 reads TGTGCCAGCAGCTTTAGCTCTACTACGCAGTATTTT. Amino acid sequence: CASSFSSTTQYF.